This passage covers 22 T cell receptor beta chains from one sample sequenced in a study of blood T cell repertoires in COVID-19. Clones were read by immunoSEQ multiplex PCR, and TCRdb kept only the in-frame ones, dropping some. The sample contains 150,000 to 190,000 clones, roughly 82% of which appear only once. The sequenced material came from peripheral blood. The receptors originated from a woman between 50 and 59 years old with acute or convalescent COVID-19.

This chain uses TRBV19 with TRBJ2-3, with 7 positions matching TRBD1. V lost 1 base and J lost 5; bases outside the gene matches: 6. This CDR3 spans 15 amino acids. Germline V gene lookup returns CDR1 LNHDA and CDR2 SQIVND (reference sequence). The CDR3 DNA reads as TGTGCCAGTAGTATAGGAGGGGGCATTATAGATACGCAGTATTTT. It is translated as CASSIGGGIIDTQYF.

The CDR3 coding sequence is TGTGCCAGCAGCCCGCAGGGACTAGCGGGAGCGGAGACCCAGTACTTC. Protein sequence: CASSPQGLAGAETQYF. This chain joins TRBV7-9 and TRBJ2-5; TRBD2 agrees at 14 bases. This CDR3 comprises 16 residues. V was clipped by 5 bases and J by 5 bases; unmatched bases: 7. Germline CDR1 is SEHNR and CDR2 is FQNEAQ (reference sequence). The full variable domain, in which reference TRBV7-9 and TRBJ2-5 provide the parts outside the CDR3, is DTGVSQNPRHKITKRGQNVTFRCDPISEHNRLYWYRQTLGQGPEFLTYFQNEAQLEKSRLLSDRFSAERPKGSFSTLEIQRTEQGDSAMYLCASSPQGLAGAETQYFGPGTRLLVL.

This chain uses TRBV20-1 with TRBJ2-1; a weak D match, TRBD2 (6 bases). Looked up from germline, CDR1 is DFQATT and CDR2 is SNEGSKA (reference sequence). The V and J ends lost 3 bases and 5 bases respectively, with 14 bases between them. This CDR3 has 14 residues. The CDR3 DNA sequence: TGCAGTGCTAGTAGGGGACTTGGCAACAATGAGCAGTTCTTC. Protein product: CSASRGLGNNEQFF.

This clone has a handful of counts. The chain's CDR3 is CATSDPRGGSNQPQHF. CDR3 DNA sequence: TGTGCCACCAGTGATCCGCGAGGCGGTAGCAATCAGCCCCAGCATTTT. J is TRBJ1-5 and V is TRBV24-1; unclear D gene. V dropped 3 bases and J dropped 0 bases, with 11 bases sitting between them. The CDR3 has 16 amino acids. CDR1 KGHDR and CDR2 SFDVKD come from the germline V gene.

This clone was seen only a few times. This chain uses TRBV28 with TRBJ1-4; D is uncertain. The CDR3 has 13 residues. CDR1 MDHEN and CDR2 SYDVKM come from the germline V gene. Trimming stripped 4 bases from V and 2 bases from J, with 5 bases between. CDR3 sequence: CASSYGTNEKLFF. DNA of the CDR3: TGTGCCAGCAGTTACGGGACTAATGAAAAACTGTTTTTT.

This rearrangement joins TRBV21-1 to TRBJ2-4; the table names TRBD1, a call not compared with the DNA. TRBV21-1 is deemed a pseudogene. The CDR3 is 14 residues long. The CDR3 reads CASSPPVAKNIQYF. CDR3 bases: TGTGCCAGCAGCCCGCCAGTAGCCAAAAACATTCAGTACTTC.

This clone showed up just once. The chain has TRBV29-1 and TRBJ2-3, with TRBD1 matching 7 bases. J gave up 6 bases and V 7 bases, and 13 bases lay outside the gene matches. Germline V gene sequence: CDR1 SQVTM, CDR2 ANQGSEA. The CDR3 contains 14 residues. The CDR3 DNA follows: TGCAGCGCTAGGGACAGAGACCCCCAGGATACGCAGTATTTT. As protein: CSARDRDPQDTQYF.

In DNA, the CDR3 is TGTGCCAGCAGCTTCGGTAAAAATCAGCCCCAGCATTTT. It codes for CASSFGKNQPQHF. The chain joins TRBV5-6 to TRBJ1-5; D gene ambiguous. CDR1 SGHDT and CDR2 YYEEEE come from the germline V gene. Trimming left V 2 bases short and J 4 bases short, with 7 bases between. This CDR3 has 13 amino acids.

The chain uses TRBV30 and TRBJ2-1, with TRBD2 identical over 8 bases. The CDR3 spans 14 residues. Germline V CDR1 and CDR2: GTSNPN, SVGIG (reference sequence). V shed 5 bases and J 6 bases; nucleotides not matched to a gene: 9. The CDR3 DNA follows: TGTGCCTGGTGCGTAGCGGGAATCTTCAATGAGCAGTTCTTC. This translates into CAWCVAGIFNEQFF.

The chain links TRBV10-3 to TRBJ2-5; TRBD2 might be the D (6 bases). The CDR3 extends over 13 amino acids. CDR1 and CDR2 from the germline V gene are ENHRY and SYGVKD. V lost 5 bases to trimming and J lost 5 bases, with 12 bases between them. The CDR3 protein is CAISNGGRETQYF. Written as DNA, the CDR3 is TGTGCCATCAGTAACGGGGGTAGGGAGACCCAGTACTTC.

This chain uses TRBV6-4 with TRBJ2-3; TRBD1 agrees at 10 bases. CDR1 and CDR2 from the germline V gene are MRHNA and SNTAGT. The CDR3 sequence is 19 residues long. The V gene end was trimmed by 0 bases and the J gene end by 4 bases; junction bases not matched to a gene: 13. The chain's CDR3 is CASSDSPRTDRGLADTQYF. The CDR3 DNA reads TGTGCCAGCAGTGACTCGCCCCGGACAGACAGGGGGCTGGCAGATACGCAGTATTTT.

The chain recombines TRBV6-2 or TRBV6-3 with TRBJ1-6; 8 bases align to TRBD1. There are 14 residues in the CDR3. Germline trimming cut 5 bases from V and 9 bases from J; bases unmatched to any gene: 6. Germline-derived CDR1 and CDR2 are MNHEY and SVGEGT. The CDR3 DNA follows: TGTGCCAGCAGTCCACGACAGGGGATTTCACCCCTCCACTTT. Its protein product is CASSPRQGISPLHF.

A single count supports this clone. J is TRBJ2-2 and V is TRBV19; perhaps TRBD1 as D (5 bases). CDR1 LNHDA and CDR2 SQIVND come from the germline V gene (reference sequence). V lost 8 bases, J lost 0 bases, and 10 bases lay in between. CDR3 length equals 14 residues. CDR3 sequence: CASEDRPNTGELFF. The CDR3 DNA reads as TGTGCCAGTGAAGACAGACCGAACACCGGGGAGCTGTTTTTT.

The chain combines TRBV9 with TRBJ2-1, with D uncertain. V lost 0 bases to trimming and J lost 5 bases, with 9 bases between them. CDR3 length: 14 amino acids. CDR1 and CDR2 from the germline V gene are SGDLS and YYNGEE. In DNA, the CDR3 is TGTGCCAGCAGCGTAGACTCGCGGCACAATGAGCAGTTCTTC. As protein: CASSVDSRHNEQFF.

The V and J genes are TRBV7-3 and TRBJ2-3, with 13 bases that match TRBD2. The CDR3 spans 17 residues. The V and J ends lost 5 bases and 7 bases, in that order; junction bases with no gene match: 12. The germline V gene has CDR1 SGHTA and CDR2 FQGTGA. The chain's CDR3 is CASSGPQTSGGRHTQYF. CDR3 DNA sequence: TGTGCCAGCAGCGGCCCCCAGACTAGCGGGGGGCGACATACGCAGTATTTT.

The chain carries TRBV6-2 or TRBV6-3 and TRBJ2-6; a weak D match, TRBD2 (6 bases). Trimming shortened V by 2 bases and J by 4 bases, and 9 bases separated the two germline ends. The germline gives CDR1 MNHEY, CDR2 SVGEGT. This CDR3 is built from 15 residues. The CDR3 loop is CASSYGGKGANVLTF. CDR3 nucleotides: TGTGCCAGCAGTTACGGAGGGAAAGGGGCCAACGTCCTGACTTTC.

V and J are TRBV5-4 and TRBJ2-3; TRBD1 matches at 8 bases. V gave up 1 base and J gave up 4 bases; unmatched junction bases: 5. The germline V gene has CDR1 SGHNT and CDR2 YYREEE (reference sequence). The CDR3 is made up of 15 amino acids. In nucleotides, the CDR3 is TGTGCCAGCAGCTTGTCCCAGGGGGCCGCAGATACGCAGTATTTT. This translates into CASSLSQGAADTQYF.

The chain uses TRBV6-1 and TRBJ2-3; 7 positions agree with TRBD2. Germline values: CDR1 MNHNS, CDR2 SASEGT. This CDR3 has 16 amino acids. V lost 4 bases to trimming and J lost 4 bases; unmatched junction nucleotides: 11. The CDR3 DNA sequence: TGTGCCAGCAGTGCAGTAGTGGGGACTATCCCAGATACGCAGTATTTT. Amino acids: CASSAVVGTIPDTQYF.

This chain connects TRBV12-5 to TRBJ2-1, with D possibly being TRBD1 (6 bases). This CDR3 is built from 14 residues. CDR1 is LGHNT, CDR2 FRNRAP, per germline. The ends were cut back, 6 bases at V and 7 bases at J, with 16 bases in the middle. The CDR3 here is CASGPPGHYNEQFF. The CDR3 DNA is TGTGCTAGTGGGCCACCGGGACATTATAATGAGCAGTTCTTC.

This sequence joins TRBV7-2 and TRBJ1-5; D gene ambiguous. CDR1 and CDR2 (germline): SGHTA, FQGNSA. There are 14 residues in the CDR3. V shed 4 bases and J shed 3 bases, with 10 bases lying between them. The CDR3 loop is CASSSKWANQPQHF. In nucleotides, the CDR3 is TGTGCCAGCAGCTCAAAATGGGCCAATCAGCCCCAGCATTTT.

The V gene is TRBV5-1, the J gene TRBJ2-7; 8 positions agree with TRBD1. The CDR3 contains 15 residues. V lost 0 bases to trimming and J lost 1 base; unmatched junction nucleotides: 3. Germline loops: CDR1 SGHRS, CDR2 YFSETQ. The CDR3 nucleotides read TGCGCCAGCAGCTTGGGGGACAGGTGGTCCTACGAGCAGTACTTC. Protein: CASSLGDRWSYEQYF. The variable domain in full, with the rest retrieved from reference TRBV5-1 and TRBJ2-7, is KAGVTQTPRYLIKTRGQQVTLSCSPISGHRSVSWYQQTPGQGLQFLFEYFSETQRNKGNFPGRFSGRQFSNSRSEMNVSTLELGDSALYLCASSLGDRWSYEQYFGPGTRLTVT.

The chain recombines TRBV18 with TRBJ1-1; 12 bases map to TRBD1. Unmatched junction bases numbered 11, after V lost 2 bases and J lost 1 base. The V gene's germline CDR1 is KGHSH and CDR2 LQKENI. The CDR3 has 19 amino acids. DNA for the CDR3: TGTGCCAGCTCACCAGTTGCTGGGACAGGGGGCGCGGGGAACACTGAAGCTTTCTTT. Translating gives CASSPVAGTGGAGNTEAFF.